The next 19 T cell receptor beta chains were all read from a single sample in a study of T cells expressing NK-cell markers. TCRdb re-called the 5' RACE reads; every CDR3 protein appears as one record, without DNA. This table lists 250,000 to 300,000 distinct CDR3 sequences. Material: blood T cells: a sorted CD56 or NKG2C T cell subset, CD4+ or CD8+ T cells, or bulk PBMC T cells (not recorded which). Source of these receptors: a woman aged 18 to 75 in good health.

V usage is TRBV7-9 and J usage is TRBJ1-3. There are 17 residues in the CDR3. The germline V gene has CDR1 SEHNR and CDR2 FQNEAQ (reference sequence). The CDR3 region is CASSPTTLALSGNTIYF.

This chain uses TRBV29-1 with TRBJ2-5; TCRdb's D gene call, TRBD2, goes unchecked for lack of DNA. This CDR3 has 12 residues. Germline values: CDR1 SQVTM, CDR2 ANQGSEA. The CDR3 loop reads CSVVGSQETQYF.

The V gene is TRBV6-1, the J gene TRBJ2-7; the D call from TCRdb, TRBD1, cannot be confirmed without DNA. CDR1 MNHNS and CDR2 SASEGT come from the germline V gene. The CDR3 totals 13 residues. The CDR3: CASSLGQSTEQYF.

V gene TRBV5-1 combines with J gene TRBJ2-7. The CDR3 has 14 residues. Germline-derived CDR1 and CDR2 are SGHRS and YFSETQ. CDR3 loop: CASSFSDQAYEQYF.

This rearrangement joins TRBV18 to TRBJ2-1; checking the TCRdb D call of TRBD1 is not possible without DNA. The CDR3 runs 16 residues. Per germline, CDR1 KGHSH and CDR2 LQKENI. CDR3 region: CASSPPLSRSYNEQFF.

The rearrangement uses TRBV28 and TRBJ2-7; the D call from TCRdb, TRBD1, cannot be confirmed without DNA. Germline-derived CDR1 and CDR2 are MDHEN and SYDVKM. The CDR3 totals 14 residues. CDR3 sequence: CASRIWDTSYEQYF.

The chain employs TRBV6-1 and TRBJ1-2; TCRdb lists TRBD1, though no DNA is available to test this call. This CDR3 contains 15 residues. CDR1 is MNHNS and CDR2 is SASEGT in the germline V gene. CDR3 sequence: CASSEALWAERGYTF.

V and J are TRBV4-3 and TRBJ1-6; TCRdb gives TRBD1 as the D gene, but with no DNA this cannot be confirmed. Per germline, CDR1 LGHNA and CDR2 YSLEER. The CDR3 runs to 19 residues. The CDR3 sequence: CASSRRSDGGSSYNSPLHF.

This sequence joins TRBV3-1 and TRBJ1-5. This CDR3 contains 15 residues. Germline CDR1 and CDR2: LGHDT and YNNKEL (reference sequence). CDR3 sequence: CASSQGSEGNQPQHF.

The chain combines TRBV5-6 with TRBJ2-1; the TRBD2 assignment by TCRdb is unverifiable without DNA. The CDR3 contains 16 residues. Germline CDR1 reads SGHDT; CDR2 reads YYEEEE. CDR3: CASSRNSGRSYNEQFF.

The gene calls are TRBV5-1 and TRBJ2-1; with no DNA, the TCRdb D assignment of TRBD2 cannot be verified. The germline gives CDR1 SGHRS, CDR2 YFSETQ. CDR3 length: 15 residues. The CDR3 sequence: CASSRGQAGGDEQFF. The variable domain in full, with the rest retrieved from reference TRBV5-1 and TRBJ2-1, is KAGVTQTPRYLIKTRGQQVTLSCSPISGHRSVSWYQQTPGQGLQFLFEYFSETQRNKGNFPGRFSGRQFSNSRSEMNVSTLELGDSALYLCASSRGQAGGDEQFFGPGTRLTVL.

The chain is built from TRBV5-1 and TRBJ2-2. There are 16 residues in the CDR3. The V gene's germline CDR1 is SGHRS and CDR2 YFSETQ. The CDR3 loop is CASSLANTGNTGELFF.

This chain uses TRBV14 with TRBJ1-1; there is no DNA to check the TCRdb D call of TRBD1. Germline lookup yields CDR1 SGHDN and CDR2 FVKESK. The CDR3 runs to 15 residues. This CDR3 is CASSPLPGVNTEAFF.

This chain uses TRBV12-3 or TRBV12-4 with TRBJ2-5. CDR3 length: 12 residues. CDR3 in amino acids: CASSPNRETQYF.

The chain carries TRBV7-9 and TRBJ2-2. CDR3 length equals 14 residues. Germline values: CDR1 SEHNR, CDR2 FQNEAQ (reference sequence). The CDR3 protein is CASSLAYGAGELFF.

The CDR3 here is CSVARGTEAFF. The V call is TRBV29-1, the J call TRBJ1-1; with no DNA, the TCRdb D assignment of TRBD1 cannot be verified. The germline V gene has CDR1 SQVTM and CDR2 ANQGSEA. This CDR3 has 11 amino acids.

The gene calls are TRBV5-4 and TRBJ2-5. There are 12 residues in the CDR3. Germline values: CDR1 SGHNT, CDR2 YYREEE (reference sequence). The CDR3 reads CASSLLLETQYF.

The V and J genes are TRBV27 and TRBJ2-3; TCRdb's D call, TRBD1, is unchecked because there is no DNA. The CDR3 is 17 amino acids. Germline assignment: CDR1 MNHEY and CDR2 SMNVEV (reference sequence). The CDR3 is CASSLYAPSGGADTQYF.

The chain combines TRBV20-1 with TRBJ1-2. Looked up from germline, CDR1 is DFQATT and CDR2 is SNEGSKA (reference sequence). This CDR3 is 11 amino acids long. This chain's CDR3 is CSASPSSGYTF.